The subject of this entry is one T cell receptor (beta chain). This sample is drawn from a study of CD8 T cells in Susac syndrome. CD8+ and CD4+ T cells were negatively isolated; TEMRA cells were FACS-enriched. cDNA came from around 0.5 to 1 ug RNA primed by random hexamers. Amplification of TCR beta CDR3 was carried out by immunoSEQ multiplex PCR, which covered 54 Vbeta and 13 Jbeta segments. TCRdb independently ran MiXCR on the immunoSEQ multiplex PCR reads; one entry per CDR3 protein. The sample has about 130,000 distinct CDR3 sequences; about 95% are singletons. Per germline, CDR1 MDHEN and CDR2 SYDVKM. This CDR3 spans 15 amino acids. The V segment lost 3 bases and the J segment 7 bases; nucleotides outside the gene matches: 5.

The chain couples TRBV28 to TRBJ2-1; 11 bases align to TRBD2. The sample was CD4+ T cells from PBMCs. The TCR comes from a human donor in good health. CDR3 loop: CASSFVTSGINEQFF. In nucleotides, the CDR3 is TGTGCCAGCAGTTTCGTGACTAGCGGGATTAATGAGCAGTTCTTC.